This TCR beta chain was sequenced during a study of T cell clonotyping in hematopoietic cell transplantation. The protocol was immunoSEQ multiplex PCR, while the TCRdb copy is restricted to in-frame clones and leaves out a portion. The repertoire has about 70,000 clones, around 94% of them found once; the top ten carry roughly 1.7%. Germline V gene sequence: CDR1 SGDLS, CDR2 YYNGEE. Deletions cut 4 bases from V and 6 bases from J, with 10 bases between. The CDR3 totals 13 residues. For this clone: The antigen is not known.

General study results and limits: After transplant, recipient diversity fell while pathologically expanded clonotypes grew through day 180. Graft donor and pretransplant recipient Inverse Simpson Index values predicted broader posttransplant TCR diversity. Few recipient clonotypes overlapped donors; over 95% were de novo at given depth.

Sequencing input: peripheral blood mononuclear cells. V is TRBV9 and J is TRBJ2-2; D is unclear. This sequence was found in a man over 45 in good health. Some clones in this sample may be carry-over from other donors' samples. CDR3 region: CASSPQWAGELFF. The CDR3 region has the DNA TGTGCCAGCAGCCCCCAGTGGGCCGGGGAGCTGTTTTTT.